This entry concerns a single T cell receptor beta chain. Its cognate antigen is unknown. An overlapping HIV-1 Gag peptide pool stimulated these cells at 0.75 to 1 ug/peptide/mL. Memory cells lacking CD40L and CD69 with high CD45RO were sorted. This was the immunoSEQ version 4 assay in survey mode. Profiling relied on immunoSEQ multiplex PCR, and the TCRdb table lists in-frame clones only, not all of them. The table lists tens of thousands of clones, 65% to 90% of them singletons. The record originates from a study of persistence of HIV-infected CD4 T cells. The CDR3 length is 13 residues. The ends were cut back, 4 bases at V and 4 bases at J, with 11 bases in the middle. Germline V CDR1 and CDR2: SQVTM, ANQGSEA.

The clonotype was recovered from an adult woman with HIV who was CMV-seropositive. V usage is TRBV29-1 and J usage is TRBJ1-5; the D is unclear. The material was CD4+ T cells sorted from PBMCs after approximately 19-hour stimulation, obtained from a patient who received antiretroviral therapy. CDR3 amino acids: CSVAGQPNQPQHF. The CDR3 DNA reads TGCAGCGTTGCTGGGCAGCCAAATCAGCCCCAGCATTTT. Full variable domain (missing parts from reference TRBV29-1 and TRBJ1-5): SAVISQKPSRDICQRGTSLTIQCQVDSQVTMMFWYRQQPGQSLTLIATANQGSEATYESGFVIDKFPISRPNLTFSTLTVSNMSPEDSSIYLCSVAGQPNQPQHFGDGTRLSIL.